Reported below is one TCR beta chain. The antigen is not known. The record originates from a study of cytomegalovirus exposure and HLA in healthy donors. Notes on the study in general: Sequencing likely generated an artifact that appeared as a cluster of highly shared sequence variants. Listed as cytomegalovirus-associated were 170 or so TCR beta chains. Association of roughly 18,000 TCR beta sequences with HLA alleles was found at 0.05 false discovery rate in a later analysis.

PCR used 60 Vbeta primers and 13 Jbeta primers. The assay was immunoSEQ multiplex PCR, and TCRdb's table has in-frame clones only and misses some. The sample lists 100,000 to 150,000 clones; around 75% were seen once. The CDR3 runs 14 residues. With V trimmed by 7 bases and J by 5 bases, 10 bases remained unmatched. Germline CDR1 and CDR2: MNHNS and SASEGT. Sequencing was carried out using PBMCs. The V and J genes are TRBV6-1 and TRBJ2-7, with 8 bases that match TRBD2. This clonotype was obtained from a woman in her forties or fifties in good health and CMV-seronegative. The CDR3 DNA reads as TGTGCCAGCACCCGATGGACAGCGGGGGACGAGCAGTACTTC. It specifies CASTRWTAGDEQYF.